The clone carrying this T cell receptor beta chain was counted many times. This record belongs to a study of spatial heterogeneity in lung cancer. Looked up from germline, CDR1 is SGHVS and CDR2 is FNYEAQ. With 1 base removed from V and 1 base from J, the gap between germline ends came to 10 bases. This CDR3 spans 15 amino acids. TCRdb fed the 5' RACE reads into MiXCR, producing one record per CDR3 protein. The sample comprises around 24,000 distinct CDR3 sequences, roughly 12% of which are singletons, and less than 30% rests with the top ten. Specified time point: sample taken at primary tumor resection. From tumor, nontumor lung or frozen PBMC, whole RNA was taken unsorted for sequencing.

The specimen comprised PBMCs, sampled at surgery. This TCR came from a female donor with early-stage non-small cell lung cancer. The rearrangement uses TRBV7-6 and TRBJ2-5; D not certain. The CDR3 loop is CASSLGGRLQETQYF. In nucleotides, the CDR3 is TGTGCCAGCAGCTTAGGAGGCCGCCTCCAAGAGACCCAGTACTTC.